This TCR beta chain was profiled in a study of blood T cell repertoires in COVID-19. Here immunoSEQ multiplex PCR was the method, and the copy in TCRdb shows in-frame clones only, minus some. This sample carries roughly 160,000 clones, roughly 84% of them seen once, and the ten largest clones take over 10%. This clone appeared a single time. CDR1 is LNHDA, CDR2 SQIVND, per germline (reference sequence). The CDR3 length is 15 residues. Trimming took 6 bases from V and 4 from J, leaving 18 bases between them. What was sequenced was PBMCs or T cells enriched from blood (not recorded which). The clonotype was recovered from a woman aged 60-70 years who had recovered from COVID-19. This chain uses TRBV19 with TRBJ1-2; the D gene is possibly TRBD1 (6 bases). This CDR3 is CASRPIGDIRYGYTF. CDR3 coding DNA: TGTGCCAGTAGGCCCATAGGGGACATCCGCTATGGCTACACCTTC.